One sample yielded the 25 T cell receptor beta chains listed below, sequenced in a study of early T cells in non-severe SARS-CoV-2 infection. Each CDR3 protein is one row after TCRdb ran MiXCR on the 5' RACE reads. The repertoire includes under 95,000 distinct CDR3 sequences, just under 15% of them detected once, and roughly 6% sits in the top ten. Sequencing was performed on whole blood. Source of these receptors: an adult who was a healthcare worker with PCR-confirmed SARS-CoV-2 infection or an uninfected control (not recorded which).

The J gene is TRBJ2-3, the V gene TRBV7-9; TRBD1 or TRBD2 may be the D gene (6 bases each). Germline CDR1 and CDR2: SEHNR and FQNEAQ (reference sequence). Trimming removed 8 bases at V and 0 bases at J, with 12 bases between. CDR3 length: 14 residues. The CDR3 region has the DNA TGTGCCAGCCTAGGGGGGAGTAGCACAGATACGCAGTATTTT. Its translation is CASLGGSSTDTQYF.

This sequence joins TRBV28 and TRBJ2-1; D gene ambiguous. V was pared by 6 bases and J by 1 base, with 13 bases between. The germline V gene has CDR1 MDHEN and CDR2 SYDVKM. The CDR3 is 15 residues long. CDR3 DNA sequence: TGTGCCAGCAGGGCGCAATTGGCATCCTACAATGAGCAGTTCTTC. Translated, it gives CASRAQLASYNEQFF.

J is TRBJ2-3 and V is TRBV28, with D perhaps TRBD2 (6 bases). This CDR3 contains 16 residues. V dropped 3 bases and J dropped 0 bases, with 13 bases sitting between them. The germline V gene has CDR1 MDHEN and CDR2 SYDVKM. The CDR3 DNA reads as TGTGCCAGCAGTTTGTTTAGCGGAGTTAGCACAGATACGCAGTATTTT. Protein: CASSLFSGVSTDTQYF.

This clonotype showed up many times. The chain carries TRBV20-1 and TRBJ2-7, with D possibly being TRBD2 (6 bases). Germline CDR1 DFQATT, CDR2 SNEGSKA (reference sequence). The CDR3 totals 13 residues. V was cut by 3 bases and J by 2 bases, with 11 bases left in between. CDR3 coding DNA: TGCAGTGCTAGGGGGACTGAGCCCTACGAGCAGTACTTC. Its translation: CSARGTEPYEQYF.

This clonotype was observed many times. The CDR3 carries no conserved terminal phenylalanine or tryptophan, so it likely arises from a read error. The CDR3 DNA reads as TGTGCCAGCAGCTTACGTCTTGAGGAGCAGTACTCC. Translation gives CASSLRLEEQYS. The chain combines TRBV7-9 with TRBJ2-7; the D is unclear. Per germline, CDR1 SEHNR and CDR2 FQNEAQ (reference sequence). CDR3 length equals 12 residues. V was cut by 2 bases and J by 7 bases, with 9 bases left in between.

V is TRBV7-9 and J is TRBJ2-1; the match to TRBD1 covers 7 bases. The CDR3 consists of 20 residues. V shed 4 bases, J shed 0 bases, and the junction held 18 bases outside the gene matches. CDR1 is SEHNR and CDR2 is FQNEAQ in the germline V gene (reference sequence). The CDR3: CASSSLKDESTGISYNEQFF. CDR3 bases: TGTGCCAGCAGCTCACTCAAGGACGAATCGACAGGGATCTCCTACAATGAGCAGTTCTTC.

V is TRBV18 and J is TRBJ2-3, with D perhaps TRBD1 or TRBD2 (5 bases each). The CDR3 spans 16 residues. Germline V lookup: CDR1 KGHSH, CDR2 LQKENI. Deletions cut 6 bases from V and 2 bases from J, with 18 bases between. Written as DNA, the CDR3 is TGTGCCAGCTCCGCCAGGGAGTTTACGTCCACAGATACGCAGTATTTT. Its protein product is CASSAREFTSTDTQYF. The full variable domain, its missing parts supplied by reference TRBV18 and TRBJ2-3, is NAGVMQNPRHLVRRRGQEARLRCSPMKGHSHVYWYRQLPEEGLKFMVYLQKENIIDESGMPKERFSAEFPKEGPSILRIQQVVRGDSAAYFCASSAREFTSTDTQYFGPGTRLTVL.

This clonotype was picked up a small number of times. The V gene is TRBV12-3 or TRBV12-4, the J gene TRBJ2-5; D possibly corresponds to TRBD2 (6 bases). Between the trimmed V and J ends, which lost 4 bases and 5 bases, there was a span of 11 bases. The length of the CDR3 is 13 residues. CDR3 sequence (DNA): TGTGCCAGCAGTTGGGGAGGCCAGGAGACCCAGTACTTC. Translation gives CASSWGGQETQYF.

This clonotype occurred many times. The rearrangement links TRBV3-1 to TRBJ1-2; the D gene is possibly TRBD1 (6 bases). There are 17 residues in the CDR3. Per germline, CDR1 LGHDT and CDR2 YNNKEL (reference sequence). The ends were cut back, 2 bases at V and 2 bases at J, with 18 bases in the middle. The chain's CDR3 is CASSQIGRGEGNYGYTF. In nucleotides, the CDR3 is TGTGCCAGCAGCCAAATCGGCAGGGGAGAAGGCAACTATGGCTACACCTTC.

This clonotype was seen only a few times. This chain uses TRBV30 with TRBJ2-1; D unclear. The CDR3 loop spans 12 amino acids. From germline, CDR1 is GTSNPN and CDR2 SVGIG (reference sequence). V was clipped by 2 bases and J by 1 base, with 3 bases between them. The CDR3 region has the DNA TGTGCCTGGAGTCGATCCTACAATGAGCAGTTCTTC. It encodes CAWSRSYNEQFF.

This clonotype was detected only a few times. The rearrangement joins TRBV5-1 to TRBJ1-1; maybe TRBD1 (5 bases). The length of the CDR3 is 16 residues. CDR1 and CDR2 from the germline V gene are SGHRS and YFSETQ. V lost 3 bases and J lost 2, with 17 bases in between. The CDR3 DNA sequence: TGCGCCAGCAGCTCGACTCAGGGCGTGGGAAACACTGAAGCTTTCTTT. Its translation is CASSSTQGVGNTEAFF.

As for this clonotype: The CDR3 does not end in the conserved phenylalanine or tryptophan, so this is likely a read error. This chain uses TRBV29-1 with TRBJ2-5, with 7 bases aligning to TRBD1. Trimming removed 8 bases from V and 2 bases from J; junction bases left unmatched: 5. The CDR3 sequence is 12 residues long. In germline, CDR1 is SQVTM, CDR2 ANQGSEA. CDR3 bases: TGCAGCATCCAGGGACAGCAAGAGACCCAGTACCTC. This codes for CSIQGQQETQYL.

This rearrangement joins TRBV25-1 to TRBJ2-2; D is ambiguous. CDR3 length: 15 residues. V shed 2 bases and J shed 1 base, with 8 bases lying between them. Germline lookup yields CDR1 MGHDK and CDR2 SYGVNS. CDR3 sequence reads: CASSEEDRNTGELFF. In nucleotides, the CDR3 is TGTGCCAGCAGTGAAGAGGATCGGAACACCGGGGAGCTGTTTTTT.

The genes are TRBV12-3 or TRBV12-4 and TRBJ2-7; 8 bases match TRBD1. The CDR3 sequence is 14 residues long. The trim removed 6 bases at V and 5 bases at J, leaving 9 bases unmatched. CDR3 loop: CASSHTRTGNEQYF. CDR3 DNA sequence: TGTGCCAGCAGCCATACAAGGACAGGGAACGAGCAGTACTTC.

A few counts support this clonotype. J is TRBJ1-2 and V is TRBV7-2, with D possibly being TRBD1 (6 bases). Germline V lookup: CDR1 SGHTA, CDR2 FQGNSA. Trimming took off 0 bases at V and 6 bases at J, with 26 bases between the two ends. This CDR3 contains 19 residues. CDR3 DNA sequence: TGTGCCAGCAGCTTAGCCTTACGCCAAACAGGGAGGCTAAAAGATGGCTACACCTTC. Its protein is CASSLALRQTGRLKDGYTF.

This clonotype was seen only a few times. The rearrangement links TRBV18 to TRBJ2-3; D not resolved. The CDR3 is made up of 14 amino acids. Germline V lookup: CDR1 KGHSH, CDR2 LQKENI. V lost 0 bases to trimming and J lost 7 bases, with 11 bases between them. Here the CDR3 DNA reads TGTGCCAGCTCACCACCGTCAGGCCAGCATACGCAGTATTTT. Residues: CASSPPSGQHTQYF.

This clonotype occurred many times. The chain uses TRBV20-1 and TRBJ2-3, with D tentatively TRBD2 (5 bases). CDR3 length: 14 residues. Looked up from germline, CDR1 is DFQATT and CDR2 is SNEGSKA (reference sequence). V was clipped by 5 bases and J by 5 bases, with 17 bases between them. The CDR3 region has the DNA TGCAGTGCTCGCCCTGAGGGCCGGATAGATACGCAGTATTTT. Translating gives CSARPEGRIDTQYF.

V gene TRBV28 combines with J gene TRBJ2-4; TRBD2 aligns across 7 bases. The CDR3 spans 16 residues. CDR1 is MDHEN, CDR2 SYDVKM, per germline. V lost 4 bases to trimming and J lost 4 bases; unmatched junction nucleotides: 10. CDR3 sequence reads: CASSSFLADEKNIQYF. The DNA for the CDR3 is TGTGCCAGCAGTTCATTTCTAGCGGACGAAAAAAACATTCAGTACTTC. The whole variable domain, remainder taken from reference TRBV28 and TRBJ2-4, is DVKVTQSSRYLVKRTGEKVFLECVQDMDHENMFWYRQDPGLGLRLIYFSYDVKMKEKGDIPEGYSVSREKKERFSLILESASTNQTSMYLCASSSFLADEKNIQYFGAGTRLSVL.

This chain joins TRBV24-1 and TRBJ2-7; tentatively, D is TRBD1 or TRBD2 (5 bases each). Looked up from germline, CDR1 is KGHDR and CDR2 is SFDVKD. This CDR3 comprises 16 residues. With 9 bases removed from V and 6 bases from J, the gap between germline ends came to 26 bases. CDR3 region: CATATGPGTRASEQYF. The CDR3 coding sequence is TGTGCCACCGCGACCGGCCCCGGGACGCGGGCTAGCGAGCAGTACTTC.

The sample holds many counts of this clonotype. The chain employs TRBV11-2 and TRBJ2-4; D ambiguous. The V gene lost 3 bases and the J gene lost 0 bases, with 3 bases spanning the gap. Germline CDR1 is SGHAT and CDR2 is FQNNGV. This CDR3 contains 13 residues. The CDR3 DNA sequence: TGTGCCAGCAGCTTTGAAGCCAAAAACATTCAGTACTTC. It specifies CASSFEAKNIQYF.

This CDR3 reads CASSVAGWDEQFF. The CDR3, as DNA: TGTGCCAGCAGCGTAGCGGGGTGGGATGAGCAGTTCTTC. J is TRBJ2-1 and V is TRBV9; TRBD2 is a possible D gene (5 bases). CDR1 and CDR2 from the germline V gene are SGDLS and YYNGEE. This CDR3 is built from 13 residues. V was trimmed by 0 bases and J by 8 bases, leaving 9 bases between them.

A few counts support this clonotype. This chain connects TRBV7-8 to TRBJ1-5, with a possible D match to TRBD1 (5 bases). CDR3 size: 12 residues. The V and J ends lost 1 base and 13 bases respectively, with 11 bases between them. The germline V gene encodes CDR1 SGHVS and CDR2 FQNEAQ. DNA of the CDR3: TGTGCCAGCAGCTTAGAAGGGGCCCGGCAGCATTTT. Protein sequence: CASSLEGARQHF.

V is TRBV6-2 or TRBV6-3 and J is TRBJ2-7; TRBD1 might be the D (6 bases). Between the trimmed V and J ends, which lost 2 bases and 4 bases, there was a span of 12 bases. The germline CDR1 and CDR2 sequences are MNHEY and SVGEGT. There are 14 residues in the CDR3. In DNA, the CDR3 is TGTGCCAGCAGTTACGAGACAGGACCTTACGAGCAGTACTTC. Its protein is CASSYETGPYEQYF.

This clonotype has more than one count but fewer than ten. J is TRBJ2-3 and V is TRBV6-6; tentative D call: TRBD1 (7 bases). The CDR3 consists of 17 residues. Germline V lookup: CDR1 MNHNY, CDR2 SVGAGI (reference sequence). The ends were cut back, 0 bases at V and 4 bases at J, with 17 bases in the middle. This CDR3 reads CASSYSDAGRGPDTQYF. The CDR3 region has the DNA TGTGCCAGCAGTTACTCGGACGCGGGAAGGGGGCCAGATACGCAGTATTTT.

This clonotype was seen more than once but under ten times. J is TRBJ2-3 and V is TRBV9; no clear D. The CDR3 loop spans 15 amino acids. Trimming removed 3 bases from V and 4 bases from J, with 15 bases in between. In germline, CDR1 is SGDLS, CDR2 YYNGEE. CDR3 sequence reads: CASSEGPIEADTQYF. CDR3 sequence (DNA): TGTGCCAGCAGCGAGGGCCCGATCGAGGCAGATACGCAGTATTTT.